The T cell receptor (beta chain) under discussion was sequenced for a study of blood T cell repertoires in COVID-19. Study context: Sources were T cells, B-cell-depleted T cells, or PBMCs; the material itself was cDNA or gDNA.

Measured with immunoSEQ multiplex PCR; TCRdb has only the in-frame clones, and not every one. The sample holds more than 200,000 clones, around 89% seen once. Participant-reported clinical history was the basis for cohort assignment. The receptor's source is a woman aged 25 to 45 who had recovered from COVID-19. Sequencing was carried out using PBMCs or T cells enriched from blood (not recorded which).

This chain's CDR3 is CASINQGNPRGYTF. As DNA, the CDR3 is TGTGCCAGTATCAACCAGGGGAATCCGCGGGGCTACACCTTC. This chain connects TRBV19 to TRBJ1-2; TRBD1 might be the D (6 bases). The CDR3 has 14 residues. Germline lookup yields CDR1 LNHDA and CDR2 SQIVND (reference sequence). Trimming shortened V by 7 bases and J by 8 bases, and 20 bases separated the two germline ends.